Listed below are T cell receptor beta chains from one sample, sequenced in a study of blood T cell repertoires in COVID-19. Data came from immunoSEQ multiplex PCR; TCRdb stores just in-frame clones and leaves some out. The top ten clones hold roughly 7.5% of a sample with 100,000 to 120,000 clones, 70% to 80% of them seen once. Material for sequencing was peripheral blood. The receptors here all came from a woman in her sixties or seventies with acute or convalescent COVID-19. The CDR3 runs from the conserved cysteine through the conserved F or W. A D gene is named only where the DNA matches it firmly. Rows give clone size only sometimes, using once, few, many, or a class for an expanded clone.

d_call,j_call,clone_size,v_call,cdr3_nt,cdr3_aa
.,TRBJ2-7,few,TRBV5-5,TGTGCCAGCAGCTTGTGGGGCAGGGATACCGAGCAGTACTTC,CASSLWGRDTEQYF
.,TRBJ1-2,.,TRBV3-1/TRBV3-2,TGTGCCAGCAGCCATTCCGGGGTGAACTATGGCTACACCTTC,CASSHSGVNYGYTF
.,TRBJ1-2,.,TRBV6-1,TGTGCCAGCAGTGAAGGTATCGGGTATAGCTATGGCTACACCTTC,CASSEGIGYSYGYTF
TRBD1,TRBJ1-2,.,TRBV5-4,TGTGCCAGCAGAAAACAGGGGACCCCCTATGGCTACACCTTC,CASRKQGTPYGYTF
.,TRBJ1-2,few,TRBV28,TGTGCCAGCAGCTTGGTGGGAGTCACTAACTATGGCTACACCTTC,CASSLVGVTNYGYTF
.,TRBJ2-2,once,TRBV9,TGTGCCAGCAGCCGCAGGGGCAACACCGGGGAGCTGTTTTTT,CASSRRGNTGELFF
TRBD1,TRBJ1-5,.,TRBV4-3,TGCGCCAGCAGCCAGGACAGGGGAGGGCAGCCCCAGCATTTT,CASSQDRGGQPQHF
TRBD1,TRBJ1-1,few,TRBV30,TGTGCCTGGAGAGGGACAGGGGCAAACACTGAAGCTTTCTTT,CAWRGTGANTEAFF
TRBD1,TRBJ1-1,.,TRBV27,TGTGCCAGCAGCCCCCATAGGGACAGGGAGGCTGAAGCTTTCTTT,CASSPHRDREAEAFF
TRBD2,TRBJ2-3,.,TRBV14,TGTGCCAGCAGCCAAGGACTAGCGGGGGCTCGCACAGATACGCAGTATTTT,CASSQGLAGARTDTQYF
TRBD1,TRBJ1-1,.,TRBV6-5,TGTGCCAGCCCCGGGACAGGAAAGGAGGGGACTGAAGCTTTCTTT,CASPGTGKEGTEAFF
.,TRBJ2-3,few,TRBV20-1,TGCAGTGCTAGTCCGGGAGCTAACACAGATACGCAGTATTTT,CSASPGANTDTQYF
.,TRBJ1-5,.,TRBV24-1,TGTGCCACCAGTGAGGGGAGTAGCAATCAGCCCCAGCATTTT,CATSEGSSNQPQHF
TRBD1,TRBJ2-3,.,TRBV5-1,TGCGCCAGCAGCTTGGCCACAGGGGGCGTGGATACGCAGTATTTT,CASSLATGGVDTQYF
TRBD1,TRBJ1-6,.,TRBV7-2,TGTGCCAGCAGCTTATTGACAGGGTTAAGATCACCCCTCCACTTT,CASSLLTGLRSPLHF
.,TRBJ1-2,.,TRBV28,TGTGCCAGCAGTAATACAGGGAACTATGGCTACACCTTC,CASSNTGNYGYTF
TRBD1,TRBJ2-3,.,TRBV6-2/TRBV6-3,TGTGCCAGCAGTTCCAGGACAGGGGGAGCAGATACGCAGTATTTT,CASSSRTGGADTQYF
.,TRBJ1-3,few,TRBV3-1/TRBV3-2,TGTGCCAGCAGCCAACTCTCTGGAAACACCATATATTTT,CASSQLSGNTIYF
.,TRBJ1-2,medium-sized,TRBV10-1,TGCGCCAGCAGTGAGGACACGGAAGGCTATGGCTACACCTTC,CASSEDTEGYGYTF
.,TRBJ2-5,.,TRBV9,TGTGCCAGCAGCGTAAGAACAGGGAAAGAGACCCAGTACTTC,CASSVRTGKETQYF
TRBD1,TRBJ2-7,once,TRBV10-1,TGCGCCAGAACCGGGACAGGGGGTAATTGCTACGAGCAGTACTTC,CARTGTGGNCYEQYF
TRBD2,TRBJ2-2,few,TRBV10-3,TGTGCCATCAGTGAATCAGGCGGGGGGCTTAACACCGGGGAGCTGTTTTTT,CAISESGGGLNTGELFF